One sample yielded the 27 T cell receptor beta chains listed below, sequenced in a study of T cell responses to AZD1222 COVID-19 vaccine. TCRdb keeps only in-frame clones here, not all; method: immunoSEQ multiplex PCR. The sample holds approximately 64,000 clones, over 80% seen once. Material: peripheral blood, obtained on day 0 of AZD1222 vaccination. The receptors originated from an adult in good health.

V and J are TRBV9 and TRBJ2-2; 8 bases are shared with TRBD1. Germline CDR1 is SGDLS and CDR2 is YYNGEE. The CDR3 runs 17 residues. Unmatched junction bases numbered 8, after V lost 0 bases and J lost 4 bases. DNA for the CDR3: TGTGCCAGCAGCGTAGGTGGGACAGGTATATTCACCGGGGAGCTGTTTTTT. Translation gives CASSVGGTGIFTGELFF.

The CDR3: CASSSSGVPIGTDTQYF. CDR3 coding DNA: TGTGCCAGTAGTTCTAGCGGGGTCCCGATTGGCACAGATACGCAGTATTTT. V and J are TRBV19 and TRBJ2-3; 9 nucleotides match TRBD2. CDR1 and CDR2 from the germline V gene are LNHDA and SQIVND (reference sequence). V shed 5 bases, J shed 1 base, and the junction held 10 bases outside the gene matches. The CDR3 totals 17 residues.

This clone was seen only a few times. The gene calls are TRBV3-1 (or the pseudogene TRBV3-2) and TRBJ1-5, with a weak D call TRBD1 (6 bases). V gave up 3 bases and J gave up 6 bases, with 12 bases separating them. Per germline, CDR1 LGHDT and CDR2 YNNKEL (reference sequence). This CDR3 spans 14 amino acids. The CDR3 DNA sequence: TGTGCCAGCAGCCAGGGACATCAAGGTCAGCCCCAGCATTTT. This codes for CASSQGHQGQPQHF.

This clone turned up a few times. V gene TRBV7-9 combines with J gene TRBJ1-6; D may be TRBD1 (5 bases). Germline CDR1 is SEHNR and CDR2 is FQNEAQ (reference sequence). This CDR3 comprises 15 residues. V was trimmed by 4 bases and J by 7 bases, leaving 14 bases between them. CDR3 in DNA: TGTGCCAGCAGCTCCCACGGGACTTCGAATTCACCCCTCCACTTT. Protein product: CASSSHGTSNSPLHF.

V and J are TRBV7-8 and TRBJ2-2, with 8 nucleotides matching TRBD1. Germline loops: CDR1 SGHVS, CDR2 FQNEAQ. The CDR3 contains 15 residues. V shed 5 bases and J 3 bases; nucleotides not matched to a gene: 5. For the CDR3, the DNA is TGTGCCAGCAGCCCCCGACAGGGGCACACCGGGGAGCTGTTTTTT. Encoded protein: CASSPRQGHTGELFF.

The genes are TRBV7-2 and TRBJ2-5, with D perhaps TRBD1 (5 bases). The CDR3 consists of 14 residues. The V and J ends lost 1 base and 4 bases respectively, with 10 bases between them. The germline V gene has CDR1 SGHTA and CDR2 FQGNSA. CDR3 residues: CASSLGDSLETQYF. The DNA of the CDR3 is TGTGCCAGCAGCTTAGGAGACAGCCTAGAGACCCAGTACTTC.

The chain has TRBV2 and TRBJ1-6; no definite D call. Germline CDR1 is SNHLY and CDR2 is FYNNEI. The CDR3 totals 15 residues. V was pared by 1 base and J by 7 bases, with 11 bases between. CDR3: CASSEVRPHNSPLHF. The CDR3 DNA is TGTGCCAGCAGTGAAGTCCGGCCTCACAATTCACCCCTCCACTTT.

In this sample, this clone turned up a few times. The CDR3 DNA reads TGTGCCAGCAGTTTTGGAGGTCCTTCACCCCTCCACTTT. Protein product: CASSFGGPSPLHF. This rearrangement joins TRBV6-4 to TRBJ1-6; D unclear. There are 13 residues in the CDR3. In germline, CDR1 is MRHNA, CDR2 SNTAGT. Trimming removed 5 bases from V and 9 bases from J, with 11 bases in between.

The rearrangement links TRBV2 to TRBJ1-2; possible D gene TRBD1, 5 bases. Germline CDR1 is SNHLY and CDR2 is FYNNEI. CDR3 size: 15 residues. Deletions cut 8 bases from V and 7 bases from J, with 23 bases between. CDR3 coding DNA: TGTGCCAGCGTTCGGGAGGCGGGGGAATGGGGTGGCTACACCTTC. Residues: CASVREAGEWGGYTF. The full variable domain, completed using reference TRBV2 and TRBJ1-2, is EPEVTQTPSHQVTQMGQEVILRCVPISNHLYFYWYRQILGQKVEFLVSFYNNEISEKSEIFDDQFSVERPDGSNFTLKIRSTKLEDSAMYFCASVREAGEWGGYTFGSGTRLTVV.

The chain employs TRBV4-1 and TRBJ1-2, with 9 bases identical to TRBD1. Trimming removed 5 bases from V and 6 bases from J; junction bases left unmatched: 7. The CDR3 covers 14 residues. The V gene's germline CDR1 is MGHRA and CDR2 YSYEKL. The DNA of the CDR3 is TGCGCCAGCAGCTACACCGGGACAGGGAATGGCTACACCTTC. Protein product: CASSYTGTGNGYTF.

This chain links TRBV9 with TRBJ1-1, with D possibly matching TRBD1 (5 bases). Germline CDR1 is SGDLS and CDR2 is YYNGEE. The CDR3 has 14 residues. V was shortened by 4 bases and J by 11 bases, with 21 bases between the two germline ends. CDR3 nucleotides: TGTGCCAGCAGCCCTGGGGAGGGGCAAAGGTCGGCTTTCTTT. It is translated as CASSPGEGQRSAFF.

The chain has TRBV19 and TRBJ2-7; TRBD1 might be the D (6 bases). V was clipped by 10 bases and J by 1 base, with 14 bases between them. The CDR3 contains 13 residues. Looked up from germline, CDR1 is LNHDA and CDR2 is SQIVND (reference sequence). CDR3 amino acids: CATRDGQSYEQYF. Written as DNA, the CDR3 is TGTGCCACCAGGGACGGACAGTCCTACGAGCAGTACTTC.

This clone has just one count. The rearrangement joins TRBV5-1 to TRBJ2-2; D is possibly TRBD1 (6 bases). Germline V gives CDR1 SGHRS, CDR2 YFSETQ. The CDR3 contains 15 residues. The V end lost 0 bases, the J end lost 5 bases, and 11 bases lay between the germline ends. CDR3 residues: CASSLDRVDTGELFF. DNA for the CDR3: TGCGCCAGCAGCTTGGACAGGGTGGATACCGGGGAGCTGTTTTTT.

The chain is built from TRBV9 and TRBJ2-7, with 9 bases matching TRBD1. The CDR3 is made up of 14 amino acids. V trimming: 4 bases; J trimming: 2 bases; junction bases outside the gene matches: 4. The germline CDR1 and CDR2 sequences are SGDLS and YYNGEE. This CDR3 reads CASSKQGAPYEQYF. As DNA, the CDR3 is TGTGCCAGCAGCAAACAGGGGGCTCCCTACGAGCAGTACTTC.

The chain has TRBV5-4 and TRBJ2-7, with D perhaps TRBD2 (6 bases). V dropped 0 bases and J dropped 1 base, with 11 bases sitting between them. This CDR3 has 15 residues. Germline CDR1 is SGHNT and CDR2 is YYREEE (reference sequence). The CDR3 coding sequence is TGTGCCAGCAGCTTGGGCGGCGCGGGGTCCTACGAGCAGTACTTC. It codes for CASSLGGAGSYEQYF.

The CDR3 sequence is CASSGPVFRGNTIYF. The CDR3 nucleotides read TGCGCCAGCAGTGGCCCAGTGTTCCGGGGGAACACCATATATTTT. V gene TRBV10-2 combines with J gene TRBJ1-3; D perhaps matches TRBD1 (5 bases). From germline, CDR1 is WSHSY and CDR2 SAAADI. V dropped 4 bases and J dropped 7 bases, with 17 bases sitting between them. The CDR3 is 15 amino acids.

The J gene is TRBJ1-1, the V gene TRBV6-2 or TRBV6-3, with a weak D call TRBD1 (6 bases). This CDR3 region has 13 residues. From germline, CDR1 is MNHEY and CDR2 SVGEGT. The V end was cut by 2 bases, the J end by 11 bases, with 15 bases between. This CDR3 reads CASSYPPGAEAFF. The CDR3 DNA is TGTGCCAGCAGTTACCCCCCAGGGGCCGAGGCTTTCTTT.

Here the CDR3 reads CASNSGYEQYF. The CDR3 DNA follows: TGCGCCAGCAACTCCGGGTACGAGCAGTACTTC. The chain is built from TRBV5-1 and TRBJ2-7; D is unresolved. Trimming removed 6 bases from V and 4 bases from J, with 8 bases in between. Germline lookup yields CDR1 SGHRS and CDR2 YFSETQ. CDR3 length equals 11 residues.

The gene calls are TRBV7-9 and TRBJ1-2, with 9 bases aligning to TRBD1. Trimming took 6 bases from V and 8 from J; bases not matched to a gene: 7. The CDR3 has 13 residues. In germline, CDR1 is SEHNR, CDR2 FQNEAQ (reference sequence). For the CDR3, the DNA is TGTGCCAGCAGTCGGACAGGGGATTGGGGCTACACCTTC. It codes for CASSRTGDWGYTF.

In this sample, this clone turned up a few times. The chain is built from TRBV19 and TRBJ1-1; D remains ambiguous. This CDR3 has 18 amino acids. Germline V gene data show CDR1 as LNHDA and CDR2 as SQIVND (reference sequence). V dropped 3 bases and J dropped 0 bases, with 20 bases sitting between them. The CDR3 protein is CASSMSAGVGYMNTEAFF. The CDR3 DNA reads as TGTGCCAGTAGTATGTCGGCCGGGGTCGGATACATGAACACTGAAGCTTTCTTT.

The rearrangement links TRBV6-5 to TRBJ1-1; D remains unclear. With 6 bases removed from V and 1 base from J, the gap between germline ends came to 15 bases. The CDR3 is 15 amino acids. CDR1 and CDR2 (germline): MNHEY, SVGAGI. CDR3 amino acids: CASSDGRVGNTEAFF. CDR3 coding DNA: TGTGCCAGCAGCGACGGCCGAGTTGGGAACACTGAAGCTTTCTTT.

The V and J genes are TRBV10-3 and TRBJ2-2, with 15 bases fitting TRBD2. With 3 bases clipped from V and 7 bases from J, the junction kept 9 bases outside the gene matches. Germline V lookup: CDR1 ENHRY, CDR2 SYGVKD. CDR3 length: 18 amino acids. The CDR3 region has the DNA TGTGCCATCAGTGATTCCGGACTAGCGGGGGGGATGATCGGGGAGCTGTTTTTT. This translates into CAISDSGLAGGMIGELFF.

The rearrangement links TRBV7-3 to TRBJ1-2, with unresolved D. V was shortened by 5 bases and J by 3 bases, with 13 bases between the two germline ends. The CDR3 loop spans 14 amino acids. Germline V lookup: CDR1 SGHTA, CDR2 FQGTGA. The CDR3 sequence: CASSPSDGDYGYTF. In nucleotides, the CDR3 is TGTGCCAGCAGCCCGTCGGACGGAGACTATGGCTACACCTTC.

CDR3 DNA sequence: TGTGCCAGCAGTAGTAACACCGGGGAGCTGTTTTTT. Protein product: CASSSNTGELFF. The V call is TRBV6-1, the J call TRBJ2-2; no firm D call. This CDR3 is built from 12 residues. Trimming removed 5 bases from V and 2 bases from J, with 3 bases in between. Germline V CDR1 and CDR2: MNHNS, SASEGT.

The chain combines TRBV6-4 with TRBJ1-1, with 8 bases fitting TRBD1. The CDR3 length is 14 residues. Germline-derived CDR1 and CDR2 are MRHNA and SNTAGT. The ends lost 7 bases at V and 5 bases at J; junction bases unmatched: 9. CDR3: CASKLSQGATEAFF. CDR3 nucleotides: TGTGCCAGCAAGTTGTCGCAGGGGGCAACTGAAGCTTTCTTT.

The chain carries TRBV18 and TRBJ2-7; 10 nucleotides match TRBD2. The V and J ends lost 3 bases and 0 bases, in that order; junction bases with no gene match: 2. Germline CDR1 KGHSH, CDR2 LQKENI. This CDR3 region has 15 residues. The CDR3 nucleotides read TGTGCCAGCTCACCGGGACTAGCGCTCTCCTACGAGCAGTACTTC. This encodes CASSPGLALSYEQYF.

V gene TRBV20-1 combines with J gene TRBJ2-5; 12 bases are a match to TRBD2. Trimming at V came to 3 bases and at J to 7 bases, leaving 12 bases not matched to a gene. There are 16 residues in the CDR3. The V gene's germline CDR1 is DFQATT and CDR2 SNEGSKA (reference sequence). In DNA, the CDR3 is TGCAGTGCTAGTGACCGATGGACTAGCGGGGTCGGGACCCAGTACTTC. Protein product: CSASDRWTSGVGTQYF.